The 13 T cell receptor beta chains below come from one sample, sequenced in a study of blood T cell repertoires in COVID-19. Sequenced by immunoSEQ multiplex PCR; TCRdb stores in-frame clones only, minus some. The sample includes 150,000 to 200,000 clones, more than 70% of them seen just once. What was sequenced was peripheral blood. These receptor sequences come from a man aged 55-75 years with acute or convalescent COVID-19.

The chain joins TRBV15 to TRBJ2-7, with D perhaps TRBD2 (5 bases). Trimming cost V 3 bases and J 4 bases, with 7 bases left between them. This CDR3 comprises 12 residues. The germline V gene has CDR1 LNHNV and CDR2 YYDKDF (reference sequence). The CDR3 sequence: CATSSRGYEQYF. The CDR3, as DNA: TGTGCCACCAGCAGCCGGGGTTACGAGCAGTACTTC.

The rearrangement links TRBV4-1 to TRBJ2-1; D is perhaps TRBD1 (7 bases). CDR1 is MGHRA and CDR2 is YSYEKL in the germline V gene. The CDR3 consists of 19 residues. Deletions cut 3 bases from V and 6 bases from J, with 27 bases between. The CDR3 spells CASSQGGQASRSSRNEQFF. The DNA of the CDR3 is TGCGCCAGCAGCCAGGGAGGACAGGCTTCGAGGTCAAGTCGCAATGAGCAGTTCTTC.

The CDR3 DNA reads as TGCGCCAGCAGCCAAGCGCCGACAGGGGGAAGCAATCAGCCCCAGCATTTT. This translates into CASSQAPTGGSNQPQHF. The chain joins TRBV4-1 to TRBJ1-5, with TRBD1 identical over 9 bases. J gave up 1 base and V 1 base, and 5 bases lay outside the gene matches. CDR1 is MGHRA and CDR2 is YSYEKL in the germline V gene. The CDR3 length is 17 residues.

This sequence joins TRBV5-1 and TRBJ1-2; D is unclear. Trimming left V 0 bases short and J 4 bases short, with 13 bases between. CDR3 size: 15 residues. Germline assignment: CDR1 SGHRS and CDR2 YFSETQ. In DNA, the CDR3 is TGCGCCAGCAGCTTGGAGCCCCGTGGTGGCTATGGCTACACCTTC. Translated: CASSLEPRGGYGYTF.

The V and J genes are TRBV15 and TRBJ2-1, with D perhaps TRBD2 (5 bases). The germline gives CDR1 LNHNV, CDR2 YYDKDF (reference sequence). The CDR3 extends over 13 amino acids. The ends were cut back, 5 bases at V and 2 bases at J, with 7 bases in the middle. The CDR3 sequence is CATSPGTYNEQFF. In DNA, the CDR3 is TGTGCCACCAGCCCCGGGACCTACAATGAGCAGTTCTTC.

This chain joins TRBV1 and TRBJ1-1. TRBV1 is reported as a pseudogene. The CDR3 spans 14 residues. CDR3 in DNA: TGCACCAGCAGCCAAGAGGAAAGGGAGGATGAAGCTTTCTTT. Translated, it gives CTSSQEEREDEAFF.

The J gene is TRBJ1-5, the V gene TRBV19; the match to TRBD1 covers 11 bases. CDR3 length: 17 residues. In germline, CDR1 is LNHDA, CDR2 SQIVND (reference sequence). The V segment lost 4 bases and the J segment 5 bases; nucleotides outside the gene matches: 10. The CDR3 coding sequence is TGTGCCAGTAGTAGAACCCGCGGGACAGGGGGTGATCAGCCCCAGCATTTT. Translated: CASSRTRGTGGDQPQHF.

The genes are TRBV4-1 and TRBJ1-2; D remains ambiguous. Germline loops: CDR1 MGHRA, CDR2 YSYEKL. The CDR3 is made up of 14 amino acids. Trimming removed 0 bases from V and 5 bases from J, with 10 bases in between. CDR3 in DNA: TGCGCCAGCAGCCAAGATCTTGCGGGGTATGGCTACACCTTC. This sequence encodes CASSQDLAGYGYTF.

V usage is TRBV12-5 and J usage is TRBJ2-1; 8 bases align to TRBD1. Germline lookup yields CDR1 LGHNT and CDR2 FRNRAP. The CDR3 consists of 15 residues. V lost 3 bases and J lost 12; bases outside the gene matches: 13. This chain's CDR3 is CASGFIGQGTSGQFF. The CDR3 DNA follows: TGTGCTAGTGGTTTTATCGGACAGGGAACCTCCGGGCAGTTCTTC.

The gene calls are TRBV19 and TRBJ1-2; TRBD1 agrees at 9 bases. V shed 6 bases, J shed 2 bases, and the junction held 7 bases outside the gene matches. Looked up from germline, CDR1 is LNHDA and CDR2 is SQIVND (reference sequence). CDR3 length: 15 amino acids. DNA for the CDR3: TGTGCCAGTAGGACAGGGGGGCGCGGAAACTATGGCTACACCTTC. Protein: CASRTGGRGNYGYTF.

V and J are TRBV5-1 and TRBJ1-6; 12 bases map to TRBD1. Germline CDR1 is SGHRS and CDR2 is YFSETQ. This CDR3 is built from 15 residues. The V and J ends lost 4 bases and 9 bases, in that order; junction bases with no gene match: 5. The CDR3 nucleotides are TGCGCCAGCAGCGGGACAGGGGGCGATAGTTCACCCCTCCACTTT. Amino acids: CASSGTGGDSSPLHF.

This clone was seen more than once but under ten times. The chain employs TRBV4-3 and TRBJ1-6; 7 positions agree with TRBD1. V shed 2 bases and J 4 bases; nucleotides not matched to a gene: 2. The CDR3 sequence is 15 residues long. Germline CDR1 LGHNA, CDR2 YSLEER. CDR3 bases: TGCGCCAGCAGCCAACAGGGGGGATATAATTCACCCCTCCACTTT. Translated: CASSQQGGYNSPLHF.

The chain joins TRBV5-1 to TRBJ1-6; 8 bases line up with TRBD1. The CDR3 spans 16 residues. V lost 0 bases to trimming and J lost 9 bases; unmatched junction nucleotides: 8. Germline-derived CDR1 and CDR2 are SGHRS and YFSETQ. The CDR3 loop is CASSLGTGQMGSPLHF. CDR3 nucleotides: TGCGCCAGCAGCTTGGGGACAGGGCAAATGGGTTCACCCCTCCACTTT.